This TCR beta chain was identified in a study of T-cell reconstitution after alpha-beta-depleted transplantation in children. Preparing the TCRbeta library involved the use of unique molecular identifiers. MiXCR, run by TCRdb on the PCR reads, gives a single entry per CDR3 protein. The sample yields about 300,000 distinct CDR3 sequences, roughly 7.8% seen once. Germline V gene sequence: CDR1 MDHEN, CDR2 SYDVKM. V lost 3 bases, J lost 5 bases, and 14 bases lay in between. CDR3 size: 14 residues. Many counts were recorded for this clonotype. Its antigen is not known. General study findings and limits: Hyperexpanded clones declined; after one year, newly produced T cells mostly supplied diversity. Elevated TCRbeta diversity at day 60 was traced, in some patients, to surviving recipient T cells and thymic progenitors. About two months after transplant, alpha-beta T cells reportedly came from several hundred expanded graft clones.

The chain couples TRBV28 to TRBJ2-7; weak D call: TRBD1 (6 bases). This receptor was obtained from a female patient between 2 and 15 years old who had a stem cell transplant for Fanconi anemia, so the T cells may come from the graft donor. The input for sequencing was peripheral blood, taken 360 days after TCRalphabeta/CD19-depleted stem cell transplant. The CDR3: CASSLPGVLDEQYF. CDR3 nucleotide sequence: TGTGCCAGCAGTTTGCCAGGGGTTCTGGACGAGCAGTACTTC.